The rows below give T cell receptor beta chains drawn from one sample of a study of Ad26.COV2.S vaccination and SARS-CoV-2 variants. The assay was immunoSEQ multiplex PCR, and TCRdb's table has in-frame clones only and misses some. The sample records about 320,000 clones, roughly 84% being singletons. The sample was peripheral blood, taken in a trial of Ad26.COV2.S vaccine versus placebo. The source of these receptors is a person aged 18-60 years who received the Ad26.COV2.S COVID-19 vaccine or a placebo. Each CDR3 is given without its conserved first and last residue. Each record gives: D gene, V gene, CDR3 protein. D genes are given only for firm matches.

d_call: .; v_call: TRBV27; cdr3_aa: ASSLGSFNEKLF
d_call: TRBD1; v_call: TRBV7-9; cdr3_aa: ASSPRTGNSNYGYT
d_call: .; v_call: TRBV4-3; cdr3_aa: ASSQDAGKANYGYT
d_call: .; v_call: TRBV27; cdr3_aa: ASRPYGDGFYGYT
d_call: TRBD1; v_call: TRBV30; cdr3_aa: AWSGQGYGYT
d_call: .; v_call: TRBV18; cdr3_aa: ASSPRATQGTNEKLF
d_call: TRBD1; v_call: TRBV7-2; cdr3_aa: ASSPNRGTNQPQH
d_call: TRBD2; v_call: TRBV7-2; cdr3_aa: ASSLGLAGGLETQY
d_call: .; v_call: TRBV2; cdr3_aa: ASRPGGRSTGELF
d_call: .; v_call: TRBV18; cdr3_aa: ASSPMVAGGSRNEQY
d_call: .; v_call: TRBV28; cdr3_aa: ASRVITGNYGYT
d_call: .; v_call: TRBV29-1; cdr3_aa: SVVTGTTSEAF
d_call: .; v_call: TRBV5-1; cdr3_aa: ASSLGGSNQPQH
d_call: TRBD1; v_call: TRBV6-5; cdr3_aa: ASSSRGRGQNQPQH